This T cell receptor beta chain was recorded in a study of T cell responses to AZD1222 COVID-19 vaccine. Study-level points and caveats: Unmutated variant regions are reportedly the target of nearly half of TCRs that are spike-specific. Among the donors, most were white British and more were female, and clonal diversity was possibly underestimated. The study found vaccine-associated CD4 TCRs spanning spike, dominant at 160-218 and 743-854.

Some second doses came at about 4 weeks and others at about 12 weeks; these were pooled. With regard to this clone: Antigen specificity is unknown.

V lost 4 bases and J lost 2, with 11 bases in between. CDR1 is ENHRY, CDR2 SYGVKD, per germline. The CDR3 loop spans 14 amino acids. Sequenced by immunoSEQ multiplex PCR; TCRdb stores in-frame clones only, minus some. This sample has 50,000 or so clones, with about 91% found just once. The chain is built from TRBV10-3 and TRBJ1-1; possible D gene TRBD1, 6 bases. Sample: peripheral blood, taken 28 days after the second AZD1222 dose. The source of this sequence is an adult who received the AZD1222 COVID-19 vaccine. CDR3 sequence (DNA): TGTGCCATCAGTGGGACAGATAAAAACACTGAAGCTTTCTTT. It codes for CAISGTDKNTEAFF.